These 8 T cell receptor beta chains share one sample of origin, sequenced in a study of blood T cell repertoires in COVID-19 (TCRdb year 2020). Library method: the immunoSEQ multiplex PCR assay. TCRdb limited this immuneACCESS table to in-frame rearrangements with V and J called. A share of clones is missing; checked studies link under half to unresolved V genes, and the rest is unexplained. In all, the sample holds approximately 170,000 clones, and about 85% of those were seen once. Approximately 7.6% of the sample lies in the top ten. The source material was peripheral blood. These receptors came from a woman older than 75 with COVID-19, enrolled during active disease.

The V call is TRBV5-6, the J call TRBJ1-6; D is perhaps TRBD1 (6 bases). CDR3 length equals 14 residues. The V and J ends lost 4 bases and 7 bases respectively, with 12 bases between them. From germline, CDR1 is SGHDT and CDR2 YYEEEE. CDR3 region: CASSARGGNSPLHF. The CDR3 DNA sequence: TGTGCCAGCAGCGCAAGGGGGGGAAATTCACCCCTCCACTTT.

The chain carries TRBV2 and TRBJ2-3, with 7 bases identical to TRBD1. Trimming cost V 4 bases and J 0 bases; bases outside gene matches: 4. Germline V lookup: CDR1 SNHLY, CDR2 FYNNEI. The CDR3 totals 15 residues. CDR3 nucleotide sequence: TGTGCCAGCAGTGCCGGGACAGCTAGCACAGATACGCAGTATTTT. Protein product: CASSAGTASTDTQYF.

Only a few counts were recorded for this clone. The gene calls are TRBV2 and TRBJ1-3, with D unclear. Between the trimmed V and J ends, which lost 1 base and 1 base, there was a span of 14 bases. Germline V gene lookup returns CDR1 SNHLY and CDR2 FYNNEI. The CDR3 totals 17 residues. CDR3 sequence: CASSEGRTPGSGNTIYF. DNA of the CDR3: TGTGCCAGCAGTGAAGGGCGAACCCCGGGGTCTGGAAACACCATATATTTT.

The rearrangement uses TRBV24-1 and TRBJ1-6; TRBD1 aligns across 8 bases. The CDR3 has 17 amino acids. From germline, CDR1 is KGHDR and CDR2 SFDVKD. The V and J ends lost 6 bases and 5 bases, in that order; junction bases with no gene match: 11. The DNA for the CDR3 is TGTGCCACCAGTCAGATAAGCCCGGGACAGGATAATTCACCCCTCCACTTT. The encoded protein is CATSQISPGQDNSPLHF.

This clone was detected a few times. The chain links TRBV15 to TRBJ2-5, with 11 bases identical to TRBD2. V lost 1 base, J lost 4 bases, and 2 bases stayed unmatched. This CDR3 is 15 amino acids long. The germline CDR1 and CDR2 sequences are LNHNV and YYDKDF (reference sequence). CDR3 residues: CATSRGGLAVETQYF. DNA for the CDR3: TGTGCCACCAGCAGAGGGGGACTAGCGGTAGAGACCCAGTACTTC. Complete variable domain (other parts from reference TRBV15 and TRBJ2-5): DAMVIQNPRYQVTQFGKPVTLSCSQTLNHNVMYWYQQKSSQAPKLLFHYYDKDFNNEADTPDNFQSRRPNTSFCFLDIRSPGLGDTAMYLCATSRGGLAVETQYFGPGTRLLVL.

The chain carries TRBV7-2 and TRBJ1-5, with D maybe TRBD1 (5 bases). Germline V gene lookup returns CDR1 SGHTA and CDR2 FQGNSA. V lost 5 bases to trimming and J lost 4 bases, with 9 bases between them. The CDR3 length is 13 residues. The CDR3 sequence is CASSNPGNQPQHF. CDR3 coding DNA: TGTGCCAGCAGCAACCCAGGGAATCAGCCCCAGCATTTT.

V gene TRBV18 combines with J gene TRBJ2-7; tentatively, D is TRBD2 (6 bases). The germline V and J ends were trimmed by 0 bases and 4 bases, with 10 bases remaining between them. The CDR3 has 14 amino acids. The germline V gene has CDR1 KGHSH and CDR2 LQKENI. The CDR3: CASSPPSSVYEQYF. The CDR3 region has the DNA TGTGCCAGCTCACCACCTTCTAGCGTTTACGAGCAGTACTTC.

This chain uses TRBV11-3 with TRBJ2-1; 8 bases line up with TRBD1. This CDR3 comprises 13 residues. Trimming removed 6 bases from V and 8 bases from J; junction bases left unmatched: 6. Germline values: CDR1 SGHNT, CDR2 YENEEA. The CDR3 protein is CASRDRDQDEQFF. Here the CDR3 DNA reads TGTGCCAGCAGGGACAGGGATCAGGATGAGCAGTTCTTC.